Listed below are T cell receptor beta chains from one sample, sequenced in a study of shared clonotypes between healthy human individuals. Data came from immunoSEQ multiplex PCR; TCRdb stores just in-frame clones and leaves some out. This sample has about 2 million clones, with 90% to 95% found just once. What was sequenced was naive CD4+ T cells sorted from blood. Source of these receptors: a man younger than 30 in good health. The CDR3 runs from the conserved cysteine through the conserved F or W. D genes are given only for firm matches. Only part of the rows carry a size: once, few, many, or a class if the clone is expanded.

clone_size | j_call | v_call | d_call | cdr3_aa | cdr3_nt
NA | TRBJ2-5 | TRBV5-1 | NA | CASSFSDTKETQYF | TGCGCCAGCAGCTTTTCGGACACCAAAGAGACCCAGTACTTC
NA | TRBJ1-1 | TRBV5-1 | TRBD1 | CASSTGSGGRINTEAFF | TGCGCCAGCAGCACCGGCTCAGGGGGCCGGATTAACACTGAAGCTTTCTTT
once | TRBJ2-5 | TRBV14 | NA | CASSQVPFAPQETQYF | TGTGCCAGCAGCCAAGTCCCTTTCGCCCCCCAAGAGACCCAGTACTTC
NA | TRBJ1-3 | TRBV13 | NA | CASSLRAGGNTIYF | TGTGCCAGCAGCTTAAGGGCAGGGGGAAACACCATATATTTT
NA | TRBJ2-7 | TRBV5-1 | NA | CASRQRTMSYEQYF | TGCGCCAGCAGGCAGCGGACTATGTCCTACGAGCAGTACTTC
NA | TRBJ1-2 | TRBV6-1 | NA | CASSEGKGLYGYTF | TGTGCCAGCAGTGAAGGGAAGGGGCTGTATGGCTACACCTTC
NA | TRBJ1-6 | TRBV4-3 | NA | CASSRAAKDSPLHF | TGCGCCAGCAGCCGGGCCGCAAAAGACTCACCCCTCCACTTT
NA | TRBJ1-5 | TRBV2 | NA | CASSETANQPQHF | TGTGCCAGCAGTGAGACGGCAAATCAGCCCCAGCATTTT
NA | TRBJ1-3 | TRBV12-2 | NA | CASRLASGNTIYF | TGTGCAAGTCGCTTAGCTTCGGGAAACACCATATATTTT
NA | TRBJ1-1 | TRBV5-1 | NA | CASSLEGNTEAFF | TGCGCCAGCAGTTTAGAAGGGAACACTGAAGCTTTCTTT
NA | TRBJ1-5 | TRBV19 | TRBD1 | CASSTGTGVNQPQHF | TGTGCCAGTAGTACCGGGACAGGCGTCAATCAGCCCCAGCATTTT
NA | TRBJ1-1 | TRBV5-4 | NA | CASSAKDRANTEAFF | TGTGCCAGCAGCGCCAAGGACAGAGCGAACACTGAAGCTTTCTTT
few | TRBJ2-5 | TRBV18 | NA | CASSPRGQETQYF | TGTGCCAGCTCACCACGGGGGCAAGAGACCCAGTACTTC
once | TRBJ1-1 | TRBV18 | NA | CASSPRLPGVTEAFF | TGTGCCAGCTCACCAAGGTTGCCGGGGGTCACTGAAGCTTTCTTT
NA | TRBJ1-6 | TRBV28 | TRBD1 | CASSTGDIDNSPLHF | TGTGCCAGCAGTACAGGGGACATTGATAATTCACCCCTCCACTTT
NA | TRBJ2-2 | TRBV6-5 | NA | CASRPTSLGTGELFF | TGTGCCAGCAGGCCGACTAGTTTAGGAACCGGGGAGCTGTTTTTT
NA | TRBJ1-1 | TRBV5-1 | NA | CASSLEGAGRTEAFF | TGCGCCAGCAGCTTGGAAGGGGCCGGGCGGACTGAAGCTTTCTTT
NA | TRBJ1-2 | TRBV4-1 | NA | CASSQDPQEWGYTF | TGCGCCAGCAGCCAAGACCCGCAAGAGTGGGGCTACACCTTC
NA | TRBJ2-5 | TRBV10-3 | NA | CASRSPNGETQYF | TGTGCCAGCAGGTCACCAAATGGAGAGACCCAGTACTTC
NA | TRBJ2-3 | TRBV7-6 | NA | CASSLGVPGTDTQYF | TGTGCCAGCAGCTTAGGGGTCCCTGGGACAGATACGCAGTATTTT
NA | TRBJ2-2 | TRBV5-1 | NA | CASSPLATGELFF | TGCGCCAGCAGCCCTCTAGCGACCGGGGAGCTGTTTTTT
NA | TRBJ2-2 | TRBV30 | NA | CAWRGRGELFF | TGTGCCTGGAGGGGTAGAGGGGAGCTGTTTTTT
NA | TRBJ1-1 | TRBV4-1 | NA | CASSQEDGNGAFF | TGCGCCAGCAGCCAAGAGGACGGTAATGGGGCTTTCTTT
NA | TRBJ2-1 | TRBV6-5 | NA | CASSYRGFSYNEQFF | TGTGCCAGCAGTTACCGGGGTTTTAGCTACAATGAGCAGTTCTTC
NA | TRBJ1-1 | TRBV10-3 | NA | CAISGGWEAAFF | TGTGCCATCAGTGGCGGATGGGAGGCGGCTTTCTTT
once | TRBJ2-5 | TRBV5-1 | TRBD2 | CASSLGGLLETQYF | TGCGCCAGCAGCTTGGGGGGACTACTGGAGACCCAGTACTTC
NA | TRBJ2-1 | TRBV9 | NA | CASSVDPGFYNEQFF | TGTGCCAGCAGCGTAGATCCAGGGTTCTACAATGAGCAGTTCTTC
NA | TRBJ1-1 | TRBV10-1 | NA | CASSATPGRGDTEAFF | TGCGCCAGCAGTGCTACCCCAGGGCGAGGAGACACTGAAGCTTTCTTT
NA | TRBJ2-6 | TRBV7-9 | NA | CASTLGLWAEAGANVLTF | TGTGCCAGCACCTTAGGACTGTGGGCGGAGGCTGGGGCCAACGTCCTGACTTTC
NA | TRBJ2-5 | TRBV7-8 | NA | CASSFPKETQYF | TGTGCCAGCAGCTTCCCCAAAGAGACCCAGTACTTC
NA | TRBJ2-7 | TRBV7-2 | TRBD2 | CASSLRLAGAVEAYEQYF | TGTGCCAGCAGCTTACGACTAGCGGGAGCGGTCGAAGCCTACGAGCAGTACTTC
NA | TRBJ2-5 | TRBV5-1 | NA | CASSFSPKETQYF | TGCGCCAGCAGCTTCTCCCCGAAAGAGACCCAGTACTTC
once | TRBJ2-7 | TRBV27 | TRBD1 | CASSSQTPRQGEQYF | TGTGCCAGCAGTTCTCAAACCCCCCGACAGGGCGAGCAGTACTTC
NA | TRBJ1-2 | TRBV7-9 | NA | CASSPGTLHGYTF | TGTGCCAGCAGCCCCGGGACACTTCATGGCTACACCTTC
once | TRBJ2-7 | TRBV5-1 | NA | CASSFLGVTYEQYF | TGCGCCAGCAGCTTCCTGGGGGTTACCTACGAGCAGTACTTC
NA | TRBJ1-4 | TRBV29-1 | NA | CSVEGSRNRYEKLFF | TGCAGCGTTGAGGGCAGTCGAAACCGGTATGAAAAACTGTTTTTT